Here is one T cell receptor (beta chain) with its context. Germline loops: CDR1 KGHDR, CDR2 SFDVKD. This CDR3 is 15 amino acids long. Trimming took 3 bases from V and 3 from J; bases not matched to a gene: 4. These data are taken from a study of blood T cell repertoires in COVID-19. Study-level information: From T cells, B-cell-depleted T cells, or PBMCs came the material, which was cDNA or gDNA.

Data came from immunoSEQ multiplex PCR; TCRdb stores just in-frame clones and leaves some out. The repertoire holds more than 150,000 clones, around 84% seen once, with 13% to 15% in the top ten. The sample consisted of peripheral blood. This receptor was obtained from a young man with active or convalescent COVID-19. V and J are TRBV24-1 and TRBJ2-1, with 7 bases fitting TRBD1. The CDR3 DNA reads TGTGCCACCAGTGATACGTACAGGGGCTACAATGAGCAGTTCTTC. This gives the protein CATSDTYRGYNEQFF.